This entry concerns a single TCR beta chain. What antigen it recognizes has not been identified. No base quality information exists; no much larger clone differs at one position. The entry originates in a study of T cell responses to AZD1222 COVID-19 vaccine (dated by TCRdb to the early 2020s). For the wider study: Because spike-specific TCR depth and breadth did not differ between the two schedules, AZD1222 recipients who got a second dose at roughly 4 weeks were pooled with those who got a second dose at roughly 12 weeks. A total of over 230 trial participants underwent TCR sequencing, of whom 207 received two doses of AZD1222 and about 26 received two doses of the MenACWY control vaccine. Trial participants were enrolled into age subgroups of 18-55, 56-69 and 70-plus years, which contained 148, 28 and 57 TCR-sequenced participants, respectively.

The CDR3 regions of human TCRbeta chains were analyzed by immunosequencing. As for how the authors treated the data: Repertoire TCRs were matched against a reference library of SARS-CoV-2-specific TCRs generated with the MIRA antigen-specificity platform. Breadth meant the fraction of unique TCRs that were SARS-CoV-2-associated, whereas depth meant the fraction of total T cells that were SARS-CoV-2-associated. Using the MIRA data, each spike-specific TCR was mapped to the spike region that the TCR reacts to and placed in a CD4 or CD8 class. Log10-transformed breadth and depth values were compared by one-way ANOVA with Sidak's multiple comparisons tests. TCRdb obtained this table from immuneACCESS and retained in-frame rearrangements with V and J assigned. These tables miss some clones; where compared with another copy, unresolved V genes account for less than half of the shortfall, and the remainder is unexplained. D and trimming were read from the DNA, whereas the V and J calls and clone size are those reported in that table. The sample profile shows 120,000 or so clones; around 90% of them were found once. The ten largest clones add up to 4.5% to 6% of the sample.

The time point label, as the study defines it: baseline before first vaccination. Vaccinee samples were obtained from the UK trials COV001 and COV002, which included a single-blind randomized controlled phase 2/3 trial of AZD1222 (ChAdOx1 nCoV-19) in healthy adults. For TCRbeta chain sequencing, PBMC samples from trial participants were taken at day 0 and at day 28 after the second dose. General findings and caveats noted by the study authors: Because no day 14 peak-response samples were available, repertoires were characterized only after the peak T cell response. Participants were mostly white British and included more females than males, and it was suggested by the authors that clonal diversity may have been underestimated. Vaccine-associated CD4 TCRs spanned the whole spike protein, with dominant responses in regions 160-218 and 743-854. Nearly half of unique spike-specific TCRs reportedly recognized epitopes outside regions mutated in the B.1.351 and B.1.1.7 variants. In the small 56-69-year group, the increase in depth fell short of significance, most likely because of low power. Only a handful of AZD1222 recipients were SARS-CoV-2 seropositive at baseline, limiting conclusions about previously exposed vaccinees. Spike-specific TCR breadth and depth rose significantly after two AZD1222 doses compared with day 0 and with MenACWY recipients.

Here the sequenced sample was peripheral blood, taken on day 0 of AZD1222 vaccination. The TCR was taken from an adult in good health.

The DNA is as follows: TGTGCCAGCAGCCTTGGGCGGGGGTTCCAAGAGACCCAGTACTTC. This translates into CASSLGRGFQETQYF. Here the chain combines TRBV14 and TRBJ2-5; TRBD2 matches 7 bases in the middle. CDR1 and CDR2 (SGHDN, FVKESK) derive from the germline V gene. The CDR3 covers 15 residues, taking in both the cysteine and the phenylalanine. Solely the CDR3 DNA is kept, with 45 bases framed from the first base. V loses 4 bases at its end and J loses 1 base; junction bases beyond the gene matches: 6.